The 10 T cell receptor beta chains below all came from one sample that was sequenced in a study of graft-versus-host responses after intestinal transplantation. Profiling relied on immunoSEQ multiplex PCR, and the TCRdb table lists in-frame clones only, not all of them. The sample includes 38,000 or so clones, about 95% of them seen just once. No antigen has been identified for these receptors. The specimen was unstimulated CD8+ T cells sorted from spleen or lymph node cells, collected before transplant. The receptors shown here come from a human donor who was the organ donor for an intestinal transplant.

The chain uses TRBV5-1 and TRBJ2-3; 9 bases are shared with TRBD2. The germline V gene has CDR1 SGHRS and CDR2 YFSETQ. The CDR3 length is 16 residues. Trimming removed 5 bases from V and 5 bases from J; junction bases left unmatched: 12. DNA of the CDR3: TGCGCCAGCAGGGAAAGTGCGGGGGGGCCAGGAGATACGCAGTATTTT. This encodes CASRESAGGPGDTQYF.

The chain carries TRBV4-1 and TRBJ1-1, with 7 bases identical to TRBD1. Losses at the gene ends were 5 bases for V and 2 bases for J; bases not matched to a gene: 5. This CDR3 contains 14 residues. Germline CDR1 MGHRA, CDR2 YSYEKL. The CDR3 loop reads CASSFDRANTEAFF. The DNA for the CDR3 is TGCGCCAGCAGCTTCGACAGGGCAAACACTGAAGCTTTCTTT.

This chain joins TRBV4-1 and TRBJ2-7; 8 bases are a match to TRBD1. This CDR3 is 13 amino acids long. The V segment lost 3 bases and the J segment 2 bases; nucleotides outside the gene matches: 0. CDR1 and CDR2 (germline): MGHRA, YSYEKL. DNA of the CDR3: TGCGCCAGCAGCCAGGGACAGGCCTACGAGCAGTACTTC. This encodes CASSQGQAYEQYF.

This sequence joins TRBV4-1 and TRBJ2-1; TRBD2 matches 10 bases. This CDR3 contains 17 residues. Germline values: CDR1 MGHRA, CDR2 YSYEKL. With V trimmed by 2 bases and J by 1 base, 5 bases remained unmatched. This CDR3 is CASSQWVLAGSYNEQFF. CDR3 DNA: TGCGCCAGCAGCCAATGGGTACTAGCGGGGTCCTACAATGAGCAGTTCTTC.

The CDR3, as DNA: TGTGCCTGGAGTGTAACCGGGCGCCCCTATGGCTACACCTTC. Residues: CAWSVTGRPYGYTF. This rearrangement joins TRBV30 to TRBJ1-2; no definite D call. CDR3 length: 14 residues. The V end lost 0 bases, the J end lost 4 bases, and 12 bases lay between the germline ends. Germline loops: CDR1 GTSNPN, CDR2 SVGIG (reference sequence).

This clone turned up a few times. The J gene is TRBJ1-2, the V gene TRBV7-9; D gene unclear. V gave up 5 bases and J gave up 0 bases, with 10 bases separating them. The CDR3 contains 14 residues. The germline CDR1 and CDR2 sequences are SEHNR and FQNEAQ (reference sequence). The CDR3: CASSPLGTNYGYTF. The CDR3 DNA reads TGTGCCAGCAGCCCACTTGGCACTAACTATGGCTACACCTTC.

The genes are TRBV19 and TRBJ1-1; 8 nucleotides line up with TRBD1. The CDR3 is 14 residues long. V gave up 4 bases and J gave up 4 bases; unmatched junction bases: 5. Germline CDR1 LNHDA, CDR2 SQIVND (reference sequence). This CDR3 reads CASSTLTGVTEAFF. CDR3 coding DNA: TGTGCCAGTAGTACCCTGACAGGGGTCACTGAAGCTTTCTTT.

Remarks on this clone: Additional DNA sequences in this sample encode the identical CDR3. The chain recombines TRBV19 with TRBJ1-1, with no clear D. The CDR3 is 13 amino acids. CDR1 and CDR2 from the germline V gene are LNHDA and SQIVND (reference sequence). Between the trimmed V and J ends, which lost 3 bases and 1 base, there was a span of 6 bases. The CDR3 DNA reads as TGTGCCAGTAGTATTGGTCAGAACACTGAAGCTTTCTTT. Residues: CASSIGQNTEAFF.

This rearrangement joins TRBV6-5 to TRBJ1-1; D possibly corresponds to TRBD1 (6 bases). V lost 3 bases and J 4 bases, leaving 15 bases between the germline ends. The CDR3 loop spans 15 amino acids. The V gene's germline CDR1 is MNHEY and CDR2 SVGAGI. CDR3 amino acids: CASSYQGPGSTEAFF. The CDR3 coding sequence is TGTGCCAGCAGTTATCAGGGGCCCGGGAGCACTGAAGCTTTCTTT.

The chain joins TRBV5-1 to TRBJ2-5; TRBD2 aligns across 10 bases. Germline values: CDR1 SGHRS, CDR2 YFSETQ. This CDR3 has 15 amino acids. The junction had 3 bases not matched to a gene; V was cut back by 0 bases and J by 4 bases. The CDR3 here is CASSLATSGVETQYF. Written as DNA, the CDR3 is TGCGCCAGCAGCTTGGCAACTAGCGGGGTAGAGACCCAGTACTTC.